The rows below give T cell receptor beta chains drawn from one sample of a study of CD8 T cells in Susac syndrome. MiXCR was run by TCRdb on the immunoSEQ multiplex PCR reads, yielding one entry per CDR3 protein. The sample lists some 100,000 distinct CDR3 sequences; about 95% were seen once. Sequenced: CD8+ T cells from PBMCs. The receptors originated from a human donor with Susac syndrome. The CDR3 runs from the conserved cysteine through the conserved F or W. A D gene is named only where the DNA matches it firmly. Some rows mark clone size as missing; the rest say once, few, many or name a class of expanded clone.

J | size | D | V | CDR3 | DNA
TRBJ1-6 | NA | NA | TRBV12-3/TRBV12-4 | CASRQARHSPLHF | TGTGCCAGCAGACAGGCGAGACATTCACCCCTCCACTTT
TRBJ2-1 | NA | NA | TRBV4-1 | CASRSVEDEQFF | TGCGCCAGCAGATCTGTAGAGGATGAGCAGTTCTTC
TRBJ2-1 | NA | NA | TRBV13 | CASSSKPTGGWNEQFF | TGTGCCAGCAGCTCCAAACCTACGGGGGGCTGGAATGAGCAGTTCTTC
TRBJ2-3 | NA | NA | TRBV14 | CASSQTGGGTDTQYF | TGTGCCAGCAGCCAGACCGGGGGAGGCACAGATACGCAGTATTTT
TRBJ2-7 | NA | TRBD1 | TRBV5-6 | CASSPGQGTREQYF | TGTGCCAGCAGCCCGGGACAGGGTACTCGTGAGCAGTACTTC
TRBJ2-1 | NA | TRBD2 | TRBV19 | CASRASGNYNEQFF | TGTGCCAGTAGGGCTAGCGGGAACTACAATGAGCAGTTCTTC
TRBJ1-5 | once | TRBD1 | TRBV24-1 | CATSDTRQGSNQPQHF | TGTGCCACCAGTGATACTCGACAGGGTAGCAATCAGCCCCAGCATTTT
TRBJ1-1 | NA | NA | TRBV4-1 | CASRSVVQTEAFF | TGCGCCAGCAGGTCGGTGGTTCAGACTGAAGCTTTCTTT
TRBJ2-3 | few | NA | TRBV5-4 | CASSLGSWATDTQYF | TGTGCCAGCAGCTTGGGGTCCTGGGCGACAGATACGCAGTATTTT
TRBJ1-5 | NA | NA | TRBV2 | CASSDPRGNQPQHF | TGTGCCAGCAGTGACCCACGGGGCAATCAGCCCCAGCATTTT
TRBJ2-4 | NA | NA | TRBV21-1 | CASRGLAGGSPKKNIQYF | TGTGCCAGCCGTGGACTAGCGGGAGGTTCCCCCAAGAAAAACATTCAGTACTTC
TRBJ2-1 | NA | NA | TRBV10-3 | CAIRGLNEQFF | TGTGCCATTAGAGGCCTAAATGAGCAGTTCTTC
TRBJ2-3 | NA | TRBD2 | TRBV3-1 | CASSQDTGKLAGSDTQYF | TGTGCCAGCAGCCAAGATACCGGCAAGCTAGCGGGATCAGATACGCAGTATTTT
TRBJ2-3 | once | NA | TRBV5-1 | CASSQDYSTDTQYF | TGCGCCAGCAGCCAGGACTACAGCACAGATACGCAGTATTTT
TRBJ1-5 | NA | NA | TRBV2 | CASRRGSNQPQHF | TGTGCCAGCAGACGGGGTAGCAATCAGCCCCAGCATTTT
TRBJ2-1 | once | TRBD2 | TRBV12-5 | CASGWTGRTSGNNEQFF | TGTGCTAGTGGTTGGACCGGCCGGACTAGCGGTAACAATGAGCAGTTCTTC
TRBJ2-2 | once | NA | TRBV20-1 | CSARLLGRAGELFF | TGCAGTGCTAGGCTTTTAGGGCGGGCCGGGGAGCTGTTTTTT
TRBJ2-1 | NA | TRBD2 | TRBV3-1 | CASSPGLADYNEQFF | TGTGCCAGCAGCCCGGGACTAGCGGACTACAATGAGCAGTTCTTC
TRBJ2-7 | NA | TRBD1 | TRBV12-3/TRBV12-4 | CASSPPGTGLSEQYF | TGTGCCAGCAGTCCTCCTGGGACAGGCCTCTCCGAGCAGTACTTC
TRBJ2-7 | NA | NA | TRBV3-1 | CASSQEWGHSEQYF | TGTGCCAGCAGCCAAGAGTGGGGACACTCCGAGCAGTACTTC
TRBJ2-2 | NA | NA | TRBV12-3/TRBV12-4 | CASGYLGPGELFF | TGTGCCAGCGGTTATCTGGGCCCCGGGGAGCTGTTTTTT
TRBJ2-7 | NA | TRBD1 | TRBV18 | CASSSGTGNLYEQYF | TGTGCCAGCTCATCCGGGACAGGGAATCTTTACGAGCAGTACTTC
TRBJ2-7 | NA | NA | TRBV12-3/TRBV12-4 | CASSVGGPYEQYF | TGTGCCAGCAGTGTAGGGGGACCTTACGAGCAGTACTTC
TRBJ2-7 | NA | NA | TRBV3-1 | CASSQDAEQYF | TGTGCCAGCAGCCAAGATGCCGAGCAGTACTTC
TRBJ2-3 | NA | NA | TRBV2 | CASIPGLPTDTQYF | TGTGCCAGCATCCCGGGACTTCCCACAGATACGCAGTATTTT
TRBJ2-1 | NA | TRBD2 | TRBV3-1 | CASSQIAGGLTYNEQFF | TGTGCCAGCAGCCAAATAGCGGGAGGGCTGACCTACAATGAGCAGTTCTTC
TRBJ2-2 | once | NA | TRBV12-3/TRBV12-4 | CASSNQPRGNRELFF | TGTGCCAGCAGTAACCAACCGAGGGGGAACAGGGAGCTGTTTTTT
TRBJ2-1 | NA | NA | TRBV15 | CATSRDLGPRAF | TGTGCCACCAGCAGAGATTTAGGACCTCGGGCCTTC
TRBJ2-7 | NA | NA | TRBV15 | CATSREPGDFYEQYF | TGTGCCACCAGCAGGGAACCTGGGGACTTCTACGAGCAGTACTTC
TRBJ2-2 | NA | TRBD2 | TRBV13 | CASRTGLAGETGELFF | TGTGCCAGCAGGACGGGACTAGCGGGAGAAACCGGGGAGCTGTTTTTT
TRBJ2-1 | NA | TRBD2 | TRBV7-9 | CASSFGTSGVFYNEQFF | TGTGCCAGCAGCTTCGGCACTAGCGGGGTGTTCTACAATGAGCAGTTCTTC
TRBJ2-5 | NA | NA | TRBV13 | CATGLWGETQYF | TGTGCCACCGGACTATGGGGGGAGACCCAGTACTTC
TRBJ2-3 | NA | NA | TRBV11-2 | CASSLGPGQYF | TGTGCCAGCAGCTTGGGGCCGGGGCAGTATTTT
TRBJ2-2 | NA | TRBD1 | TRBV4-1 | CASSHKGTTGSTGELFF | TGCGCCAGCAGCCATAAGGGAACGACAGGGAGCACCGGGGAGCTGTTTTTT
TRBJ1-1 | NA | NA | TRBV20-1 | CSAPSKGHEAFF | TGCAGTGCTCCCTCAAAGGGCCATGAAGCTTTCTTT
TRBJ2-2 | NA | NA | TRBV5-6 | CASSLAVLAVTGELFF | TGTGCCAGCAGCTTGGCCGTGTTAGCAGTCACCGGGGAGCTGTTTTTT
TRBJ2-7 | NA | NA | TRBV6-1 | CASRRTESGEQYF | TGTGCCAGCAGACGTACGGAGTCCGGGGAGCAGTACTTC
TRBJ1-2 | NA | TRBD1 | TRBV19 | CATTMGGQWTYGYTF | TGTGCCACCACGATGGGGGGACAGTGGACCTATGGCTACACCTTC
TRBJ1-1 | NA | TRBD1 | TRBV4-1 | CASSYTTGTTTEAFF | TGCGCCAGCAGCTATACGACAGGGACAACCACTGAAGCTTTCTTT
TRBJ2-2 | NA | NA | TRBV6-4 | CASSVTNTGELFF | TGTGCCAGCAGCGTTACGAACACCGGGGAGCTGTTTTTT
TRBJ2-3 | NA | NA | TRBV20-1 | CSARVPQVGGSTDTQYF | TGCAGTGCTAGAGTTCCCCAAGTAGGCGGAAGCACAGATACGCAGTATTTT
TRBJ1-4 | NA | NA | TRBV12-5 | CASGLLRDTRIEKLFF | TGTGCTAGTGGTTTGCTACGGGACACACGTATTGAAAAACTGTTTTTT
TRBJ1-2 | NA | NA | TRBV29-1 | CSVVDRTGYTF | TGCAGCGTTGTCGACCGAACGGGCTACACCTTC
TRBJ2-5 | NA | NA | TRBV13 | CATDGSRETQYF | TGTGCCACGGACGGCTCTAGAGAGACCCAGTACTTC
TRBJ1-5 | NA | NA | TRBV27 | CASSSLGNQPQHF | TGTGCCAGCAGTTCTCTCGGCAATCAGCCCCAGCATTTT
TRBJ1-1 | NA | NA | TRBV5-1 | CASSLDLGANTEAFF | TGCGCCAGCAGCTTGGATTTAGGGGCGAACACTGAAGCTTTCTTT
TRBJ1-5 | NA | TRBD1 | TRBV2 | CASSRDRANQPQHF | TGTGCCAGCAGCCGGGACAGGGCGAATCAGCCCCAGCATTTT
TRBJ1-5 | NA | TRBD1 | TRBV6-6 | CASSYGDSTNQPQHF | TGTGCCAGCAGTTACGGGGACAGTACCAATCAGCCCCAGCATTTT
TRBJ2-2 | NA | NA | TRBV12-3/TRBV12-4 | CASSSGPGGTGELFF | TGTGCCAGCAGTTCGGGACCAGGGGGGACCGGGGAGCTGTTTTTT
TRBJ2-3 | once | TRBD2 | TRBV3-1 | CASSQAILAGGPWYF | TGTGCCAGCAGCCAAGCTATTCTAGCGGGAGGGCCGTGGTATTTT
TRBJ1-4 | NA | NA | TRBV18 | CASSPGQIEKLFF | TGTGCCAGCTCACCGGGGCAGATTGAAAAACTGTTTTTT
TRBJ2-5 | NA | NA | TRBV5-1 | CASSPPMGEVRETQYF | TGCGCCAGCAGCCCACCCATGGGGGAGGTTCGAGAGACCCAGTACTTC
TRBJ1-5 | NA | NA | TRBV2 | CASSPRESNQPQHF | TGTGCCAGCAGTCCCAGGGAGAGCAATCAGCCCCAGCATTTT
TRBJ2-1 | NA | TRBD2 | TRBV12-3/TRBV12-4 | CASSPSGASYNEQFF | TGTGCCAGCAGTCCGAGCGGGGCCTCCTACAATGAGCAGTTCTTC
TRBJ1-1 | NA | NA | TRBV20-1 | CSAGGRTEAFF | TGCAGTGCTGGAGGACGAACTGAAGCTTTCTTT
TRBJ2-7 | NA | NA | TRBV28 | CASSLGVNDEQYF | TGTGCCAGCAGTCTGGGAGTGAACGACGAGCAGTACTTC
TRBJ2-1 | NA | NA | TRBV20-1 | CSATSSRNEQFF | TGCAGTGCTACCAGTAGTCGAAATGAGCAGTTCTTC
TRBJ1-2 | NA | NA | TRBV3-1 | CASSQGNRQYGYTF | TGTGCCAGCAGCCAAGGAAACAGACAGTATGGCTACACCTTC
TRBJ1-5 | once | TRBD1 | TRBV5-1 | CASSLGQGSQPQHF | TGCGCCAGCAGCTTGGGACAGGGTAGTCAGCCCCAGCATTTT